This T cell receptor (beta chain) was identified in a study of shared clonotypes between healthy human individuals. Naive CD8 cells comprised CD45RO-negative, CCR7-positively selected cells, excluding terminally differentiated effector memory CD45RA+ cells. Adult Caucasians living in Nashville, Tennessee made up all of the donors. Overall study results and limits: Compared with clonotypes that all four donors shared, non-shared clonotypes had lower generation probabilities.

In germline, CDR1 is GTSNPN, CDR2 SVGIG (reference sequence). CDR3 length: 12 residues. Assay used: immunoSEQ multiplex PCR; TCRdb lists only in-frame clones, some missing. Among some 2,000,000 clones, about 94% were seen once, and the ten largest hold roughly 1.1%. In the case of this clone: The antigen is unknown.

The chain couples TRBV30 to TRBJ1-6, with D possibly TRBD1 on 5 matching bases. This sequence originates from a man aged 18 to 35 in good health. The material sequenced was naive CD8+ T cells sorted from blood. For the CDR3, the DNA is TGTGCGTGGGGCAGGGCGGGTTCACCCCTCCACTTT. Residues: CAWGRAGSPLHF.